The 6 T cell receptor beta chains given below trace back to one sample, sequenced in a study of identical twins. Via MiXCR, TCRdb re-called the 5' RACE reads, giving one row per CDR3 protein. The sample yields about 660,000 distinct CDR3 sequences, 8.5% to 9% seen once. The same data also went into a second study, on yellow fever vaccine responses in identical twins.

The specimen was PBMCs. The receptors come from a woman younger than 30 in good health.

This clonotype appeared many times. The V call is TRBV27, the J call TRBJ2-5; TRBD1 might be the D (6 bases). The CDR3 loop spans 15 amino acids. CDR1 is MNHEY, CDR2 SMNVEV, per germline (reference sequence). Trimming removed 0 bases at V and 3 bases at J, with 11 bases between. Here the CDR3 DNA reads TGTGCCAGCAGTTTATCGGGGCGACAGGAAGAGACCCAGTACTTC. Residues: CASSLSGRQEETQYF.

This clonotype was seen only a few times. The V call is TRBV6-2 or TRBV6-3, the J call TRBJ2-7; possibly TRBD1 for D (5 bases). The V end lost 6 bases, the J end lost 6 bases, and 18 bases lay between the germline ends. Germline-derived CDR1 and CDR2 are MNHEY and SVGEGT. CDR3 size: 14 residues. CDR3: CASSLDRQLGEQYF. CDR3 nucleotides: TGTGCCAGCAGCCTCGACAGACAACTGGGCGAGCAGTACTTC.

This clonotype was counted between two and nine times. The gene calls are TRBV6-1 and TRBJ1-1, with D maybe TRBD1 (6 bases). This CDR3 has 18 amino acids. The germline V gene has CDR1 MNHNS and CDR2 SASEGT. Trimming pared 6 bases from V and 0 bases from J, leaving 23 bases between. CDR3 protein: CASRSEGGLRVMNTEAFF. CDR3 nucleotides: TGTGCCAGCAGATCGGAGGGGGGTTTAAGGGTGATGAACACTGAAGCTTTCTTT.

This clonotype turned up a few times. For the CDR3, the DNA is TGCGCCAGCAGCTTCCGCTGGTCCGGGACAGGGGGACACTACTACGAGCAGTACTTC. Translation: CASSFRWSGTGGHYYEQYF. This chain uses TRBV5-1 with TRBJ2-7, with 11 bases aligning to TRBD1. Germline V gene lookup returns CDR1 SGHRS and CDR2 YFSETQ. CDR3 length equals 19 residues. Unmatched junction bases numbered 16, after V lost 2 bases and J lost 3 bases.

This clonotype has a handful of counts. The gene calls are TRBV15 and TRBJ2-1, with 10 positions matching TRBD1. The CDR3 is 14 amino acids. The V gene end was trimmed by 7 bases and the J gene end by 3 bases; junction bases not matched to a gene: 3. Germline-derived CDR1 and CDR2 are LNHNV and YYDKDF (reference sequence). The CDR3, as DNA: TGTGCCACCAAGAGGGACAGGGGCTACAATGAGCAGTTCTTC. This sequence encodes CATKRDRGYNEQFF. Full variable domain (outside the CDR3, taken from reference TRBV15 and TRBJ2-1): DAMVIQNPRYQVTQFGKPVTLSCSQTLNHNVMYWYQQKSSQAPKLLFHYYDKDFNNEADTPDNFQSRRPNTSFCFLDIRSPGLGDTAMYLCATKRDRGYNEQFFGPGTRLTVL.

This chain uses TRBV12-3 or TRBV12-4 with TRBJ1-3; D perhaps matches TRBD1 (6 bases). There are 16 residues in the CDR3. V lost 3 bases and J 0 bases, leaving 12 bases between the germline ends. CDR3 in amino acids: CASSFGGQFSGNTIYF. In DNA form, the CDR3 reads TGTGCCAGCAGTTTTGGCGGACAGTTCTCTGGAAACACCATATATTTT.